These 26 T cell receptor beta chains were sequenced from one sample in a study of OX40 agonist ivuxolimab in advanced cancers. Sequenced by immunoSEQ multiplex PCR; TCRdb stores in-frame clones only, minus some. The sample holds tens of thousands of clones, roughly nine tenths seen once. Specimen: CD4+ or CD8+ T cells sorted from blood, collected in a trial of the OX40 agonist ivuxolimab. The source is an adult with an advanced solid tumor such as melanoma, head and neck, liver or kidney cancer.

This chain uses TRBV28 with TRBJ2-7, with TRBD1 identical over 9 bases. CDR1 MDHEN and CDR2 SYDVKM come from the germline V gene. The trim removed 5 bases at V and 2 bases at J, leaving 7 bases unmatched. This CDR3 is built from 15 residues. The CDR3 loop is CASSVSGTGTYEQYF. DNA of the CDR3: TGTGCCAGCAGTGTGTCGGGGACAGGGACCTACGAGCAGTACTTC. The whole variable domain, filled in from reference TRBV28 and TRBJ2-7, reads DVKVTQSSRYLVKRTGEKVFLECVQDMDHENMFWYRQDPGLGLRLIYFSYDVKMKEKGDIPEGYSVSREKKERFSLILESASTNQTSMYLCASSVSGTGTYEQYFGPGTRLTVT.

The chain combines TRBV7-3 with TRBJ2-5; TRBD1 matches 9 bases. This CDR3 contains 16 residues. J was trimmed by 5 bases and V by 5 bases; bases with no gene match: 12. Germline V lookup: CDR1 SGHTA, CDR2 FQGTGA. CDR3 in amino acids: CASSTYPGQGMETQYF. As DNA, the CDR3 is TGTGCCAGCAGCACATACCCGGGACAGGGCATGGAGACCCAGTACTTC.

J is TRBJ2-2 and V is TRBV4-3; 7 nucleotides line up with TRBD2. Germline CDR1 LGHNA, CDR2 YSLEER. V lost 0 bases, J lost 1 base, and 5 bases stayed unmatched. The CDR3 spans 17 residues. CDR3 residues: CASSQDYSSGNTGELFF. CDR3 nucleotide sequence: TGCGCCAGCAGCCAAGATTATTCTAGCGGGAACACCGGGGAGCTGTTTTTT.

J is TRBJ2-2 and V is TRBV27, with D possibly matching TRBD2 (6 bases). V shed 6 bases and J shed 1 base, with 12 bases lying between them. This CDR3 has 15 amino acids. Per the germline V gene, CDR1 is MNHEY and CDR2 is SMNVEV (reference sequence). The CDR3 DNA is TGTGCCAGCAGACCGGGACTCCTGAACACCGGGGAGCTGTTTTTT. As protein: CASRPGLLNTGELFF.

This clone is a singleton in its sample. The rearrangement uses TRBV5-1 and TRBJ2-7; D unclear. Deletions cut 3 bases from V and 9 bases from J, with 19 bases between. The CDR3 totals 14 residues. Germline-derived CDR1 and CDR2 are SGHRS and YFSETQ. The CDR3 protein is CASSYYRHRIRQYF. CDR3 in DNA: TGCGCCAGCAGCTACTACCGTCACAGAATACGGCAGTACTTC.

CDR3 loop: CAISESHEQYF. The CDR3 DNA reads TGTGCCATCAGTGAGTCCCACGAGCAGTACTTC. The gene calls are TRBV10-3 and TRBJ2-7, with D unclear. Germline CDR1 ENHRY, CDR2 SYGVKD. Trimming cost V 0 bases and J 5 bases, with 2 bases left between them. The CDR3 covers 11 residues.

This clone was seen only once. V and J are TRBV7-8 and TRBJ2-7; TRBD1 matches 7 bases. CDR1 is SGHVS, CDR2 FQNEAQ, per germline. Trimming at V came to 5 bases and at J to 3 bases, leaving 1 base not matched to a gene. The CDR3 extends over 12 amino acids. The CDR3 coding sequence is TGTGCCAGCAGCCCAGGGGGCTACGAGCAGTACTTC. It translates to CASSPGGYEQYF. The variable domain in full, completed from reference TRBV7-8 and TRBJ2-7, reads GAGVSQSPRYKVAKRGQDVALRCDPISGHVSLFWYQQALGQGPEFLTYFQNEAQLDKSGLPSDRFFAERPEGSVSTLKIQRTQQEDSAVYLCASSPGGYEQYFGPGTRLTVT.

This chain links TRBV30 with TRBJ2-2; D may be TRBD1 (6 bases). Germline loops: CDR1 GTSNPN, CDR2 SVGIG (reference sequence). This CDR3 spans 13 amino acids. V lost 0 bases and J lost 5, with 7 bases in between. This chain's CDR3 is CAWSVRGTGELFF. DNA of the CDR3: TGTGCCTGGAGTGTAAGGGGGACCGGGGAGCTGTTTTTT.

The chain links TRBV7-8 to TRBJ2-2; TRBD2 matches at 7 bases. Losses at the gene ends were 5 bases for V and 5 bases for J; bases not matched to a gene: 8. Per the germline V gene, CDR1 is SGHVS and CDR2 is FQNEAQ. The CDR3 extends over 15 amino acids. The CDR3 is CASSPERGFTGELFF. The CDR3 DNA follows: TGTGCCAGCAGCCCCGAGCGGGGTTTTACCGGGGAGCTGTTTTTT.

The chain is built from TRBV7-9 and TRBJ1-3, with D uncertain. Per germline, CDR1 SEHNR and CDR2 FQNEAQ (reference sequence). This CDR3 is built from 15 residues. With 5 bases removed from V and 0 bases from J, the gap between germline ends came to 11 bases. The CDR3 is CASSPGRLSGNTIYF. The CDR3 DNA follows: TGTGCCAGCAGCCCGGGCCGCCTCTCTGGAAACACCATATATTTT.

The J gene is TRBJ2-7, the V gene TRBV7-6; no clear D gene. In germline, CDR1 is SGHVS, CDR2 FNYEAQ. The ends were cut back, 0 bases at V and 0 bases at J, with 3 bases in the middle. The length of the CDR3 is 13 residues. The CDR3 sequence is CASSLAGSYEQYF. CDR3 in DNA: TGTGCCAGCAGCTTAGCCGGCTCCTACGAGCAGTACTTC.

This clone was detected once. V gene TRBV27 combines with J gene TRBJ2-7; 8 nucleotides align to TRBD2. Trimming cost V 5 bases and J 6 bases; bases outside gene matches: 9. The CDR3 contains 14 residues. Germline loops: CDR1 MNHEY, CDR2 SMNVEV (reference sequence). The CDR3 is CASSLSGTRVEQYF. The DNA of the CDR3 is TGTGCCAGCAGTCTCTCCGGGACTAGAGTCGAGCAGTACTTC.

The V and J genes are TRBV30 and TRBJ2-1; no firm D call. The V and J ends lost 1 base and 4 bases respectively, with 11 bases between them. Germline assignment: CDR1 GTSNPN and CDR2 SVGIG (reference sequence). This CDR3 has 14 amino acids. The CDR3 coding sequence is TGTGCCTGGAGTGGTCTCCCTTGGTACAATGAGCAGTTCTTC. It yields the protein CAWSGLPWYNEQFF.

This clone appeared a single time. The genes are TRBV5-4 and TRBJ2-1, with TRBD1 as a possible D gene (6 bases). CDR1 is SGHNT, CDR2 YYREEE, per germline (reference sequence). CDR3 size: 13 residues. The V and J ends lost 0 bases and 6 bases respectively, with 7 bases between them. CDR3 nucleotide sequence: TGTGCCAGCAGCTTGGACAGGGCCAATGAGCAGTTCTTC. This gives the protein CASSLDRANEQFF.

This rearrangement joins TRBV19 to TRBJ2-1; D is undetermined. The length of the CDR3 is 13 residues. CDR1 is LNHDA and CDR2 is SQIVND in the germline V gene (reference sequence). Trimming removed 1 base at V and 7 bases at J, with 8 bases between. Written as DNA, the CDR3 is TGTGCCAGTAGTATAGGGACCTCAAATGAGCAGTTCTTC. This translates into CASSIGTSNEQFF. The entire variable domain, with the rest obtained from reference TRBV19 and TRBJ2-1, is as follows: DGGITQSPKYLFRKEGQNVTLSCEQNLNHDAMYWYRQDPGQGLRLIYYSQIVNDFQKGDIAEGYSVSREKKESFPLTVTSAQKNPTAFYLCASSIGTSNEQFFGPGTRLTVL.

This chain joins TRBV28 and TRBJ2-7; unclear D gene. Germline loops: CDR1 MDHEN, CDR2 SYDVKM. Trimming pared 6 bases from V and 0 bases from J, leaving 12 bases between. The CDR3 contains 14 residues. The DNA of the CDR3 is TGTGCCAGCAGCCAGTCCCAGGTCTCCTACGAGCAGTACTTC. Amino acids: CASSQSQVSYEQYF.

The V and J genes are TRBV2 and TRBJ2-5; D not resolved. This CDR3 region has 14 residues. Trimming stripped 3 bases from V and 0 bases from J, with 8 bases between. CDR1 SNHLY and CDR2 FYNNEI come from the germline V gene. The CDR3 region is CASSEVGYQETQYF. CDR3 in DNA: TGTGCCAGCAGTGAGGTCGGGTACCAAGAGACCCAGTACTTC.

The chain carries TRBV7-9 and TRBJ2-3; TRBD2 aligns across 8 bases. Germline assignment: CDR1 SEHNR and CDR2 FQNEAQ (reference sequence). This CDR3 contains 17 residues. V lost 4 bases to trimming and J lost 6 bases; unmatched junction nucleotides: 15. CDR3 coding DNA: TGTGCCAGCAGCTCCCCCCGGGTGACCGGGAGGGGGGATACGCAGTATTTT. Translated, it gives CASSSPRVTGRGDTQYF.

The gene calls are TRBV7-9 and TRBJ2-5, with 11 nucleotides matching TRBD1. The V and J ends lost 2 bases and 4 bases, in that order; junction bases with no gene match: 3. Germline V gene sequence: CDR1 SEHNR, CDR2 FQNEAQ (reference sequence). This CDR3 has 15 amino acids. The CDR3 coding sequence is TGTGCCAGCAGCTTATGGGGACAGGGGGGAGAGACCCAGTACTTC. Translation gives CASSLWGQGGETQYF.

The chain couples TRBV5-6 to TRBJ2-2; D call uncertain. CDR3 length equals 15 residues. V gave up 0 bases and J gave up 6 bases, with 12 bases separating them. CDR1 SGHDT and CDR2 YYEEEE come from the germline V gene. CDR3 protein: CASSLVTLGAGELFF. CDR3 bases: TGTGCCAGCAGCTTGGTAACCTTGGGCGCCGGGGAGCTGTTTTTT.

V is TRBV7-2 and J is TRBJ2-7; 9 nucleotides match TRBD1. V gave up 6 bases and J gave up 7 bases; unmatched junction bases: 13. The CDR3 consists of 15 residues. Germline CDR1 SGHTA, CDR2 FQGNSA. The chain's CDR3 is CASRPGTGTGVEQYF. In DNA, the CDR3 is TGTGCCAGCAGACCCGGGACAGGGACCGGGGTTGAGCAGTACTTC.

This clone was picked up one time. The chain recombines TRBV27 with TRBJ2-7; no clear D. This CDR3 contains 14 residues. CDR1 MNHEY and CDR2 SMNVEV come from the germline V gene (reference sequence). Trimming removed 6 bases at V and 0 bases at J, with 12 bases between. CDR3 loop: CASRSGPSSYEQYF. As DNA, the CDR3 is TGTGCCAGCAGATCTGGTCCGAGCTCCTACGAGCAGTACTTC.

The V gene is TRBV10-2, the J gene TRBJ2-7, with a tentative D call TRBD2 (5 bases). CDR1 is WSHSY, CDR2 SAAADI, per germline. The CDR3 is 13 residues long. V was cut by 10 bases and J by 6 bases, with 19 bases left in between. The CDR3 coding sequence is TGCGCCATTCTCGGTTTGATGGGGAGCGAGCAGTACTTC. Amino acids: CAILGLMGSEQYF.

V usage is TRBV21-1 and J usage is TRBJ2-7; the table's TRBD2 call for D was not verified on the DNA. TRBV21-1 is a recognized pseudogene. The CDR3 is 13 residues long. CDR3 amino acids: CASSKGRGFEQYF. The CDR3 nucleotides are TGTGCCAGCAGCAAAGGTCGGGGGTTCGAGCAGTACTTC.

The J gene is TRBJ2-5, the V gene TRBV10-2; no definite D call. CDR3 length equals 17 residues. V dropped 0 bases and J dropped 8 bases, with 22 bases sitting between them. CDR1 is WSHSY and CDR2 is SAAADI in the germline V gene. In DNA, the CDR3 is TGCGCCAGCAGTGAGTCGATAGCTACGGTCTCCCAAGGAACCCAGTACTTC. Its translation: CASSESIATVSQGTQYF.

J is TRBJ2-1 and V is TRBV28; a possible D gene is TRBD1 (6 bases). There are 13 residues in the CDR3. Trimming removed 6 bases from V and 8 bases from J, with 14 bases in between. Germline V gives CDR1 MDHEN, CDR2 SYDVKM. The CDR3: CASSVQGLDEQFF. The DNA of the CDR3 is TGTGCCAGCAGCGTCCAGGGGCTTGATGAGCAGTTCTTC.